The next 5 T cell receptor beta chains were all read from a single sample in a study of T cell repertoires in cytomegalovirus infection. One entry per CDR3 protein, called by TCRdb with MiXCR from the reads. The sample yields about 900,000 distinct CDR3 sequences, roughly 30% seen once. What these receptors recognize is not known. This material consisted of cultured CD8+ T cells from PBMCs, taken from culture after CMV antigen stimulation. Receptors were obtained from a human donor in good health (CMV status not recorded). Some clones in this sample may be carry-over from other donors' samples.

This clonotype turned up a few times. The chain employs TRBV29-1 and TRBJ2-5; TRBD1 matches at 9 bases. V trimming: 5 bases; J trimming: 3 bases; junction bases outside the gene matches: 10. The CDR3 totals 15 residues. CDR1 is SQVTM and CDR2 is ANQGSEA in the germline V gene. The CDR3 loop is CSVQEGQGDKETQYF. The CDR3 bases are TGCAGCGTTCAGGAGGGACAGGGTGATAAAGAGACCCAGTACTTC. Looking up the rest from reference TRBV29-1 and TRBJ2-5 gives the full variable domain: SAVISQKPSRDICQRGTSLTIQCQVDSQVTMMFWYRQQPGQSLTLIATANQGSEATYESGFVIDKFPISRPNLTFSTLTVSNMSPEDSSIYLCSVQEGQGDKETQYFGPGTRLLVL.

This clonotype was seen a handful of times. This rearrangement joins TRBV19 to TRBJ2-2; D is undetermined. CDR3 length: 15 amino acids. Per the germline V gene, CDR1 is LNHDA and CDR2 is SQIVND (reference sequence). V was trimmed by 7 bases and J by 4 bases, leaving 16 bases between them. This chain's CDR3 is CASTRRTETTGELFF. CDR3 nucleotide sequence: TGTGCCAGTACCAGAAGAACAGAGACCACCGGGGAGCTGTTTTTT.

This clonotype was seen a handful of times. The chain joins TRBV6-9 to TRBJ2-2, with D possibly matching TRBD2 (7 bases). The germline V gene has CDR1 MNHGY and CDR2 SVAAGI. V lost 6 bases, J lost 4 bases, and 21 bases lay in between. The CDR3 is made up of 17 amino acids. The CDR3 bases are TGTGCCAGCAGCTATGAGGGGGGGGGGCGGGTCACCGGGGAGCTGTTTTTT. The encoded protein is CASSYEGGGRVTGELFF.

This rearrangement joins TRBV29-1 to TRBJ2-5; 8 nucleotides line up with TRBD2. The J segment lost 5 bases and the V segment lost 3 bases, leaving 11 bases of the junction unmatched. The CDR3 runs 15 residues. Germline V gene sequence: CDR1 SQVTM, CDR2 ANQGSEA. CDR3 coding DNA: TGCAGCGTTGACGGGACTAGTTCTCTACAGGAGACCCAGTACTTC. Residues: CSVDGTSSLQETQYF.

The V gene is TRBV20-1, the J gene TRBJ2-2; TRBD1 might be the D (6 bases). The CDR3 covers 15 residues. Trimming pared 3 bases from V and 3 bases from J, leaving 14 bases between. Germline CDR1 and CDR2: DFQATT and SNEGSKA (reference sequence). The CDR3 sequence: CSASQQGRYTGELFF. The DNA for the CDR3 is TGCAGTGCTAGCCAACAGGGAAGGTACACCGGGGAGCTGTTTTTT.